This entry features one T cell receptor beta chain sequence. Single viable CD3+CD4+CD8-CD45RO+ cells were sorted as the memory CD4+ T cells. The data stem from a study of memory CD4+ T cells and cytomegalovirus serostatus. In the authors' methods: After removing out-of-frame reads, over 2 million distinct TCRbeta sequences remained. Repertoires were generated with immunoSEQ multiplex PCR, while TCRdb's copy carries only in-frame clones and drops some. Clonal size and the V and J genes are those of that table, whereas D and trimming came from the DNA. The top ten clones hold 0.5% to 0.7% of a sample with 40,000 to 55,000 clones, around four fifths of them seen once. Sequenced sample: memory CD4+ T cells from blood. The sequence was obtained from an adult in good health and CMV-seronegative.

Here the CDR3 reads CASSFQASPRGEQFF. The CDR3 bases are TGTGCCAGCAGCTTTCAGGCGTCTCCCCGAGGTGAGCAGTTCTTC. V usage is TRBV7-9 and J usage is TRBJ2-1; D is uncertain. This CDR3 is 15 amino acids long. Germline lookup yields CDR1 SEHNR and CDR2 FQNEAQ (reference sequence). V shed 3 bases and J shed 9 bases, with 18 bases lying between them.